This T cell receptor (beta chain) originates from a study of control samples from healthy donors and cancer patients. The table came from immunoSEQ multiplex PCR; TCRdb's copy has only in-frame clones and leaves some out. The table includes about 120,000 clones, roughly 94% detected once. V lost 5 bases to trimming and J lost 0 bases, with 20 bases between them. CDR1 and CDR2 from the germline V gene are PRHDT and FYEKMQ (reference sequence). The CDR3 totals 17 residues. The sequencing input was blood. The V call is TRBV13, the J call TRBJ2-7; TRBD1 or TRBD2 may be the D gene (5 bases each). This TCR came from a man aged 25-40 years in good health. This CDR3 reads CASSPTPGPATSYEQYF. The CDR3 DNA sequence: TGTGCCAGCAGCCCGACCCCGGGGCCCGCCACCTCCTACGAGCAGTACTTC.